What follows is one T cell receptor (beta chain) and its context. Its specificity is unknown. Read data end 3 residues before the CDR3 end; the end is taken from the germline J gene. Germline CDR1 SGHAT, CDR2 FQNNGV. CDR3 length: 12 amino acids. The data were obtained in a study of T cells in women clearing cervical HPV infection. Turning to the study itself: Women with histologically confirmed HPV16-related CIN3 or worse, 2 with invasive cancer, served as cases. HLA type could not be excluded as a confounder.

Genomic DNA, averaging around 1,200 ng per sample, yielded TCR beta CDR3 via immunoSEQ. The data were produced by immunoSEQ multiplex PCR, yet TCRdb's version contains in-frame clones alone and is incomplete. This table lists about 20,000 clones. General observations from the study: Unknown T-cell numbers per sample may underlie the richness differences.

This receptor was taken from a woman between 18 and 70 years old with a cervical HPV16 infection that either progressed to CIN3+ or cleared (not recorded which). This chain links TRBV11-2 with TRBJ1-6; unclear D gene. The sequenced material came from blood buffy coat. CDR3 region: CASSLVKAALHF. CDR3 DNA (partial): TGTGCCAGCAGCTTAGTTAAGGCAGCC.